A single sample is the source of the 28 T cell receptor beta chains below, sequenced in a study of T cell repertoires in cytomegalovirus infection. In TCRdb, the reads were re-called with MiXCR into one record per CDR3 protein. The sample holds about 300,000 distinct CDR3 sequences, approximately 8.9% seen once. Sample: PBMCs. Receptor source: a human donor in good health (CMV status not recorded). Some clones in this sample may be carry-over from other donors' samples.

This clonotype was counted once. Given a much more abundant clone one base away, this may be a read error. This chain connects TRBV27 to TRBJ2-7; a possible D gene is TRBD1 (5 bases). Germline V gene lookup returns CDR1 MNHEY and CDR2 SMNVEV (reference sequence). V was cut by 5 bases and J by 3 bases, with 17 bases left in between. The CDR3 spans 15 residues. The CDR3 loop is CASSILSAGNYEQYF. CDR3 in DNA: TGTGCCAGCAGTATTCTGTCCGCAGGGAACTACGAGCAGTACTTC.

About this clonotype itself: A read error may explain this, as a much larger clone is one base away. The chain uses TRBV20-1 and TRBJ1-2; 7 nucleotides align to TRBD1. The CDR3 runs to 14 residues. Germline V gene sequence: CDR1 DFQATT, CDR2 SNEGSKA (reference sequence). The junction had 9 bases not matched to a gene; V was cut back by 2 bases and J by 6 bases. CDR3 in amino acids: CSARLGDSADGYTF. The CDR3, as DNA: TGCAGTGCTAGACTGGGGGACAGTGCAGATGGCTACACCTTC.

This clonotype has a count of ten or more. The CDR3 is CASQYPGGGGETQYF. The CDR3 coding sequence is TGTGCCAGCCAGTATCCGGGGGGGGGAGGAGAGACCCAGTACTTC. The chain combines TRBV12-3 or TRBV12-4 with TRBJ2-5; 8 nucleotides align to TRBD2. Unmatched junction bases numbered 12, after V lost 8 bases and J lost 4 bases. The length of the CDR3 is 15 residues.

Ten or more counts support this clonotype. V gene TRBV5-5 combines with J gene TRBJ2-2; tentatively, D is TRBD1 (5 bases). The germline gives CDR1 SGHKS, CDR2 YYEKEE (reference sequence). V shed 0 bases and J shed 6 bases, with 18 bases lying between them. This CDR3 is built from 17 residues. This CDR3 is CASSLVPGRVGAGELFF. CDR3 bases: TGTGCCAGCAGCTTGGTCCCTGGCAGGGTAGGGGCCGGGGAGCTGTTTTTT.

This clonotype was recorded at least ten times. The CDR3 DNA sequence: TGTGCCAGCAGCTTAGGACAGAATGAAAAACTGTTTTTT. This encodes CASSLGQNEKLFF. The J gene is TRBJ1-4, the V gene TRBV7-9; D may be TRBD1 (5 bases). The CDR3 is 13 amino acids. Germline-derived CDR1 and CDR2 are SEHNR and FQNEAQ (reference sequence). Trimming pared 1 base from V and 5 bases from J, leaving 5 bases between. Full variable domain (missing parts from reference TRBV7-9 and TRBJ1-4): DTGVSQNPRHKITKRGQNVTFRCDPISEHNRLYWYRQTLGQGPEFLTYFQNEAQLEKSRLLSDRFSAERPKGSFSTLEIQRTEQGDSAMYLCASSLGQNEKLFFGSGTQLSVL.

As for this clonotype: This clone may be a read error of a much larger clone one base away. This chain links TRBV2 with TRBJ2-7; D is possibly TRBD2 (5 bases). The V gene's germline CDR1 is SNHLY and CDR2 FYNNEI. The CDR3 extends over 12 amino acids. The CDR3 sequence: CASSNGGYEQDF. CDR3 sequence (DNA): TGTGCCAGCAGTAACGGAGGCTACGAGCAGGACTTC.

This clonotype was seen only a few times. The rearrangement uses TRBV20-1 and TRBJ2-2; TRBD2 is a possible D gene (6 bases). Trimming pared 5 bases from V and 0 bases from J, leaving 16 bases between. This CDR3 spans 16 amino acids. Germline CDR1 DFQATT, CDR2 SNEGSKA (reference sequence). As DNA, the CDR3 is TGCAGTGCTGCGGGAACGAACGACGCGAACACCGGGGAGCTGTTTTTT. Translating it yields CSAAGTNDANTGELFF.

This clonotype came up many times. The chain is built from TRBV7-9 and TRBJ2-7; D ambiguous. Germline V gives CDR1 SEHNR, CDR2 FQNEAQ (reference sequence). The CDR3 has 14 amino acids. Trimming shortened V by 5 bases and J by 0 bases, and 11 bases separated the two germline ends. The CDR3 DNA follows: TGTGCCAGCAGCCCCCGGAGCTACTCCTACGAGCAGTACTTC. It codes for CASSPRSYSYEQYF.

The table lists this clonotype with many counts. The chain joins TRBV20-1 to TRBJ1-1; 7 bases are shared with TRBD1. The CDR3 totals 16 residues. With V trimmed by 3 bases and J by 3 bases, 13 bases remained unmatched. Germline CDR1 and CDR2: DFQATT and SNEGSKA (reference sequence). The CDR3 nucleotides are TGCAGTGCTAGTGATACAGGGGCGGGTGTGTACACTGAAGCTTTCTTT. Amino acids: CSASDTGAGVYTEAFF.

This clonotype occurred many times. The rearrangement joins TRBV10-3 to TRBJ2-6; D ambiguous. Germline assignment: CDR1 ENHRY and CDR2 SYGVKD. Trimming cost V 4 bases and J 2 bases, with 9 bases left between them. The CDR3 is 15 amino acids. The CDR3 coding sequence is TGTGCCATCAGTGTTTTGGATACTGGGGCCAACGTCCTGACTTTC. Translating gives CAISVLDTGANVLTF.

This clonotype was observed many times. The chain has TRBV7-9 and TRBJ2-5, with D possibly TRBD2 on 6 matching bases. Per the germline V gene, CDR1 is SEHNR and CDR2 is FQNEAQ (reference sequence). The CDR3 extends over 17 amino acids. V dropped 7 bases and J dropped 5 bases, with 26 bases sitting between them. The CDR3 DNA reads TGTGCCAGCACCTGGGGCCGGAGCTGGGACTTGGAGGAGACCCAGTACTTC. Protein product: CASTWGRSWDLEETQYF.

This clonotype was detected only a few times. CDR3 loop: CASSPGSGRESGYTF. CDR3 sequence (DNA): TGTGCCAGCTCACCCGGCAGCGGGCGGGAGAGCGGCTACACCTTC. V and J are TRBV18 and TRBJ1-2; D gene uncertain. The germline V gene has CDR1 KGHSH and CDR2 LQKENI. The CDR3 totals 15 residues. V shed 3 bases and J shed 8 bases, with 19 bases lying between them.

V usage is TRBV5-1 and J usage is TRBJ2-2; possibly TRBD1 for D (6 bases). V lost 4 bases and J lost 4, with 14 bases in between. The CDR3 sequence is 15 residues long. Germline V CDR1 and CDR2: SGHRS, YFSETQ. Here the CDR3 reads CASSPGARITGELFF. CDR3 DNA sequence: TGCGCCAGCAGCCCAGGGGCCCGGATCACCGGGGAGCTGTTTTTT.

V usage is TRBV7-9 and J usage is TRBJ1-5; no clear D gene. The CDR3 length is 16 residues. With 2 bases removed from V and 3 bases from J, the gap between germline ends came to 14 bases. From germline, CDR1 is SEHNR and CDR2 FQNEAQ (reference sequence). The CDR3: CASSLNRAADNQPQHF. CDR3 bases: TGTGCCAGCAGCTTAAATAGAGCGGCAGACAATCAGCCCCAGCATTTT.

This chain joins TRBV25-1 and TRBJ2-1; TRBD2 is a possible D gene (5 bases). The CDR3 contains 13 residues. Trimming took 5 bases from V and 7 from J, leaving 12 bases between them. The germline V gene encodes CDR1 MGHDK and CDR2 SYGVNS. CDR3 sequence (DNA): TGTGCCAGCAGTAGTGACTATTCTAATGAGCAGTTCTTC. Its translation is CASSSDYSNEQFF. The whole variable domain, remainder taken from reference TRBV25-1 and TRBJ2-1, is EADIYQTPRYLVIGTGKKITLECSQTMGHDKMYWYQQDPGMELHLIHYSYGVNSTEKGDLSSESTVSRIRTEHFPLTLESARPSHTSQYLCASSSDYSNEQFFGPGTRLTVL.

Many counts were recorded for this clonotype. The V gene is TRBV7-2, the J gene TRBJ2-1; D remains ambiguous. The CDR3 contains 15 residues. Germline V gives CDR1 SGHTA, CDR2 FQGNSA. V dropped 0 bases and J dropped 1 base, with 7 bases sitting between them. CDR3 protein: CASSLAPLSYNEQFF. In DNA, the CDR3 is TGTGCCAGCAGCTTAGCCCCTTTGTCCTACAATGAGCAGTTCTTC.

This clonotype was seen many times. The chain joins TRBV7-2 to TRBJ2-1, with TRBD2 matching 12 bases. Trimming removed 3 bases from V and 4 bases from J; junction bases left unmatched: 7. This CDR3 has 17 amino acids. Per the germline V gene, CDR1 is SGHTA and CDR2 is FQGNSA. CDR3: CASSFLAGGILYNEQFF. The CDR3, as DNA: TGTGCCAGCAGCTTCCTAGCGGGGGGGATCTTATACAATGAGCAGTTCTTC.

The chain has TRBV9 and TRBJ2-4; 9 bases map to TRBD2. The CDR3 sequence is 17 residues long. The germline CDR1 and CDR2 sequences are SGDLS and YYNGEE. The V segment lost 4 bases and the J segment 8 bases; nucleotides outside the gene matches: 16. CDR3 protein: CASSPGDRGGAMHIQYF. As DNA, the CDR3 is TGTGCCAGCAGCCCCGGGGATCGCGGGGGGGCCATGCACATTCAGTACTTC.

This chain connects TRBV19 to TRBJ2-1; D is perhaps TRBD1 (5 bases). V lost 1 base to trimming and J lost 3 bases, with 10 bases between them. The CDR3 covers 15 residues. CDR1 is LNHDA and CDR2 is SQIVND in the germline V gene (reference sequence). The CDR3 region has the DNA TGTGCCAGTAGTATAGGTTCAGGGATCTACAATGAGCAGTTCTTC. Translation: CASSIGSGIYNEQFF. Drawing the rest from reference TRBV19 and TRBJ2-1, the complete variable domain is DGGITQSPKYLFRKEGQNVTLSCEQNLNHDAMYWYRQDPGQGLRLIYYSQIVNDFQKGDIAEGYSVSREKKESFPLTVTSAQKNPTAFYLCASSIGSGIYNEQFFGPGTRLTVL.

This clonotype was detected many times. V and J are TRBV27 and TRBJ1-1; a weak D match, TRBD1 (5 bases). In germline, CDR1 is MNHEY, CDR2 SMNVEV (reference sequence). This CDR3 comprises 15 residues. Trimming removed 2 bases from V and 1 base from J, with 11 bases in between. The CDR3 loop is CASSLHDRPNTEAFF. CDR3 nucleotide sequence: TGTGCCAGCAGTTTACACGACAGACCGAACACTGAAGCTTTCTTT.

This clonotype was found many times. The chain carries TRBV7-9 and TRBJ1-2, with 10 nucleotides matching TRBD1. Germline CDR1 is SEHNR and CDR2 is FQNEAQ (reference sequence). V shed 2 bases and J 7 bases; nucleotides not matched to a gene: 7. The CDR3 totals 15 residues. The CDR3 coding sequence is TGTGCCAGCAGCTTAAACGACAGGGGGCATGGTGGCTACACCTTC. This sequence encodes CASSLNDRGHGGYTF.

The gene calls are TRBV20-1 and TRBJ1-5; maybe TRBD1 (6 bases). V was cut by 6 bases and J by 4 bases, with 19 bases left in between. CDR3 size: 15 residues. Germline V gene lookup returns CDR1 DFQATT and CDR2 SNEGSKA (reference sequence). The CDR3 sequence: CSASSPNTGNQPQHF. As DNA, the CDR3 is TGCAGTGCAAGTTCCCCGAATACAGGGAATCAGCCCCAGCATTTT.

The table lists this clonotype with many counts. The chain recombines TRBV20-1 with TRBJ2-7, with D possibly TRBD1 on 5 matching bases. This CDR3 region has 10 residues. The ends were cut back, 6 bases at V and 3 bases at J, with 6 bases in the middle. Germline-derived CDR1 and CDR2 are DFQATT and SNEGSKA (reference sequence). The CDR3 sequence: CSADNYEQYV. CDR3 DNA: TGCAGTGCGGACAACTACGAGCAGTACGTC.

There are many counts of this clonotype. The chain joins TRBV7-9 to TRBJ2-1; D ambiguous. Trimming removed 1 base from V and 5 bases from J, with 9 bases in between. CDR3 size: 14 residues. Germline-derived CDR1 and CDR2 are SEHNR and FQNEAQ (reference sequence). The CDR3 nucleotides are TGTGCCAGCAGCTTAGAAAGGAACAACAATGAGCAGTTCTTC. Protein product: CASSLERNNNEQFF.

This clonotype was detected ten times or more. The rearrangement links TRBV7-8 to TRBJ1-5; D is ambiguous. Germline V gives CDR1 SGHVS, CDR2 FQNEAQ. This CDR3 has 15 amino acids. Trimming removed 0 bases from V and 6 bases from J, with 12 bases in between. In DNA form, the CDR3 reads TGTGCCAGCAGCTTAGCGGTCCCCCTAGGTCAGCCCCAGCATTTT. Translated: CASSLAVPLGQPQHF.

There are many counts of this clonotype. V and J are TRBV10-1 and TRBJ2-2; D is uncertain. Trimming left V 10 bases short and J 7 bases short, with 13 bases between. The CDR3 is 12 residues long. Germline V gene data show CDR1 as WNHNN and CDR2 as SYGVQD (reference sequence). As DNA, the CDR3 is TGCGCCAACGGGTCGTGTGTCGGGGAGCTGTTTTTT. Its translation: CANGSCVGELFF.

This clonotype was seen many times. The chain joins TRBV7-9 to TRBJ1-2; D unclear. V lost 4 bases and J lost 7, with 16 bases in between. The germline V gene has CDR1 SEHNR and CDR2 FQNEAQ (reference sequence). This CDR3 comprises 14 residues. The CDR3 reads CASSSQEFGSGYTF. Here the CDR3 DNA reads TGTGCCAGCAGCTCACAAGAATTCGGGAGTGGCTACACCTTC.

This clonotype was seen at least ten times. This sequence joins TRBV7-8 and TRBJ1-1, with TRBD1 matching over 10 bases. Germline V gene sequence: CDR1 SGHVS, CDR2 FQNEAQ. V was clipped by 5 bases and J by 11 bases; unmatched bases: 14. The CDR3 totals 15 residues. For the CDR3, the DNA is TGTGCCAGCAGCCCGTGGACAGGGGGTCCCAGTAGGGCTTTCTTT. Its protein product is CASSPWTGGPSRAFF. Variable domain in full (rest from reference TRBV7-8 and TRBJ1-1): GAGVSQSPRYKVAKRGQDVALRCDPISGHVSLFWYQQALGQGPEFLTYFQNEAQLDKSGLPSDRFFAERPEGSVSTLKIQRTQQEDSAVYLCASSPWTGGPSRAFFGQGTRLTVV.